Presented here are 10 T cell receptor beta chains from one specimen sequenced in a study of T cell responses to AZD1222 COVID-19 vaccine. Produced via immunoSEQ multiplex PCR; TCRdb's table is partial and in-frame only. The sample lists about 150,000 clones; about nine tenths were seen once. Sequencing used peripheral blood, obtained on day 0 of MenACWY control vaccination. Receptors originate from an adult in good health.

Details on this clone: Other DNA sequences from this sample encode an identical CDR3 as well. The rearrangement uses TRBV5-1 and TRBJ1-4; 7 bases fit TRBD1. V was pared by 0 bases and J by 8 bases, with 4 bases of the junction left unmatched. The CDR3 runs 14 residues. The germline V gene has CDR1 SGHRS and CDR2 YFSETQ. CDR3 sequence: CASSLGQGGEKLFF. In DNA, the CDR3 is TGCGCCAGCAGCTTGGGACAGGGTGGGGAAAAACTGTTTTTT.

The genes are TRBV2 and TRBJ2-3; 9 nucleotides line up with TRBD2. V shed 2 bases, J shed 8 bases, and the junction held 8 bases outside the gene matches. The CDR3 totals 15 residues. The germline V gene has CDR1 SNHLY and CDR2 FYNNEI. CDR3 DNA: TGTGCCAGCAGTGAAATAGCGGGGGCCCAAGGTACGCAGTATTTT. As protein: CASSEIAGAQGTQYF.

CDR3 nucleotide sequence: TGTGCCGGTGAAGACTATAACACCGGGGAGCTGTTTTTT. Translating it yields CAGEDYNTGELFF. The rearrangement uses TRBV19 and TRBJ2-2; possible D gene TRBD2, 5 bases. Trimming removed 11 bases from V and 2 bases from J, with 12 bases in between. CDR1 LNHDA and CDR2 SQIVND come from the germline V gene (reference sequence). CDR3 size: 13 residues.

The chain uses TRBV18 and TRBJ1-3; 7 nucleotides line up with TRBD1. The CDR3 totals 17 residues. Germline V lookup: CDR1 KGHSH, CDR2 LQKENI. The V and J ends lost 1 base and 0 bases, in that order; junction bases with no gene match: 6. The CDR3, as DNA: TGTGCCAGCTCACCACTCATGGGACAGAGCTCTGGAAACACCATATATTTT. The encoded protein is CASSPLMGQSSGNTIYF.

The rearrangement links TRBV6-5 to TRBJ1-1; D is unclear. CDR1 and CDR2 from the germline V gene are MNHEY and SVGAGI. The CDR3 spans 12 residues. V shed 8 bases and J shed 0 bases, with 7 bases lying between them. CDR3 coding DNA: TGTGCCAGCGGGCGGGTGAACACTGAAGCTTTCTTT. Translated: CASGRVNTEAFF.

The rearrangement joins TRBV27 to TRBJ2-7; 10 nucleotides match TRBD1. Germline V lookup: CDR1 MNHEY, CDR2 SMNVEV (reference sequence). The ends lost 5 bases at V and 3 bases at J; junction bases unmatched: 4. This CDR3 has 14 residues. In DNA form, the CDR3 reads TGTGCCAGCAGTGCCGGGGACAGGGGCTACGAGCAGTACTTC. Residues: CASSAGDRGYEQYF.

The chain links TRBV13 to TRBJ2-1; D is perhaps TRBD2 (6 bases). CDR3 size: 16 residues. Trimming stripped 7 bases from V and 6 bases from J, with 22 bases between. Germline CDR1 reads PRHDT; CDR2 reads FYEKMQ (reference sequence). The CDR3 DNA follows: TGTGCCAGCAACAAAGTCGAGGGGCGGGGAGGCAATGAGCAGTTCTTC. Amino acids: CASNKVEGRGGNEQFF.

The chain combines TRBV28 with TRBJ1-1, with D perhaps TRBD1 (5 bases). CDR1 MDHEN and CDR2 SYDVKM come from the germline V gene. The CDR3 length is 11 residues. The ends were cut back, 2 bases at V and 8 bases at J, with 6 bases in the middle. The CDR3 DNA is TGTGCCAGCAGTTTAGGGGGGGAAGCTTTCTTT. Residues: CASSLGGEAFF.

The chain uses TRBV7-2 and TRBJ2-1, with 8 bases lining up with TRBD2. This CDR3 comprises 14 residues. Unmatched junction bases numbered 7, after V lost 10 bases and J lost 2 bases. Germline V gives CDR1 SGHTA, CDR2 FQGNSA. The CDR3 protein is CAISGLVTYNEQFF. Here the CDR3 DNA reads TGTGCCATATCGGGACTAGTGACCTACAATGAGCAGTTCTTC.

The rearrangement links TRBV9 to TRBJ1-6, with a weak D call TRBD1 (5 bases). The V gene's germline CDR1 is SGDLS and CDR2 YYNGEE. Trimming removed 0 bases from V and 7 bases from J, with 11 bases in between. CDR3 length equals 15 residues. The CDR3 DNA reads TGTGCCAGCAGCGTAGATCCAGGGACCAATTCACCCCTCCACTTT. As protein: CASSVDPGTNSPLHF.